The 25 T cell receptor beta chains listed next were all sequenced from one sample in a study of beta chain features in type 1 diabetes. Expressed TCRB transcripts got sequenced, as all isolated RNA was reverse transcribed. Sequencing was performed with immunoSEQ multiplex PCR; in TCRdb, only in-frame clones are kept and a portion is missing. The repertoire consists of around 340,000 clones, with roughly 21% occurring once and the leading ten covering 0.044%. The source material was naive CD4+ T cells from blood. These receptors came from a woman younger than 30 in good health.

The chain employs TRBV4-2 and TRBJ2-7; 11 bases match TRBD2. Losses at the gene ends were 1 base for V and 5 bases for J; bases not matched to a gene: 4. The germline V gene encodes CDR1 LGHNA and CDR2 YNFKEQ. There are 15 residues in the CDR3. The CDR3 loop is CASSQATSGKHEQYF. The CDR3 nucleotides are TGTGCCAGCAGCCAAGCGACTAGCGGGAAACACGAGCAGTACTTC.

This chain connects TRBV4-1 to TRBJ2-6; D may be TRBD2 (6 bases). The CDR3 runs to 18 residues. V lost 1 base to trimming and J lost 1 base, with 14 bases between them. Germline lookup yields CDR1 MGHRA and CDR2 YSYEKL. The CDR3 sequence is CASSQVSGLLSGANVLTF. In nucleotides, the CDR3 is TGCGCCAGCAGCCAAGTCAGCGGGCTTTTATCTGGGGCCAACGTCCTGACTTTC.

This clone was recorded a few times. The J gene is TRBJ1-6, the V gene TRBV18; 9 bases map to TRBD1. Germline V gene lookup returns CDR1 KGHSH and CDR2 LQKENI. Losses at the gene ends were 3 bases for V and 10 bases for J; bases not matched to a gene: 7. The CDR3 sequence is 15 residues long. The CDR3 region has the DNA TGTGCCAGCTCACCCTTGGGACAGGGCGAATCACCCCTCCACTTT. Protein: CASSPLGQGESPLHF.

V and J are TRBV30 and TRBJ2-3; 7 positions agree with TRBD1. The germline V gene has CDR1 GTSNPN and CDR2 SVGIG (reference sequence). V shed 3 bases and J 6 bases; nucleotides not matched to a gene: 6. The CDR3 length is 13 residues. The CDR3 DNA reads as TGTGCCTGGAGCGACAGGGTAGAGGATACGCAGTATTTT. This gives the protein CAWSDRVEDTQYF.

This clone was seen a handful of times. The chain uses TRBV2 and TRBJ2-7; 7 bases align to TRBD1. The CDR3 spans 14 residues. From germline, CDR1 is SNHLY and CDR2 FYNNEI. With 8 bases clipped from V and 4 bases from J, the junction kept 11 bases outside the gene matches. For the CDR3, the DNA is TGTGCCAGCCTCCCGGGACAGCGAGCGTACGAGCAGTACTTC. Protein: CASLPGQRAYEQYF.

This clone was seen only a few times. V usage is TRBV25-1 and J usage is TRBJ2-1, with 7 bases identical to TRBD1. Germline CDR1 is MGHDK and CDR2 is SYGVNS. V shed 3 bases and J 0 bases; nucleotides not matched to a gene: 5. The length of the CDR3 is 16 residues. The CDR3: CASSDLTGASYNEQFF. In DNA, the CDR3 is TGTGCCAGCAGTGATTTAACAGGGGCCTCCTACAATGAGCAGTTCTTC.

This clone was seen only a few times. This chain joins TRBV2 and TRBJ2-3; tentative D call: TRBD2 (6 bases). This CDR3 is 13 amino acids long. With 7 bases removed from V and 4 bases from J, the gap between germline ends came to 12 bases. CDR1 and CDR2 (germline): SNHLY, FYNNEI. The CDR3 DNA reads TGTGCCAGCAACCTAGGCGGGGCAGATACGCAGTATTTT. Amino acids: CASNLGGADTQYF.

The chain joins TRBV6-1 to TRBJ1-5; TRBD1 matches at 8 bases. Trimming cost V 7 bases and J 2 bases; bases outside gene matches: 7. The V gene's germline CDR1 is MNHNS and CDR2 SASEGT. The CDR3 totals 15 residues. The CDR3 DNA is TGTGCCAGCAATGGACAGGGATTGGGCAATCAGCCCCAGCATTTT. As protein: CASNGQGLGNQPQHF.

This clone was seen a few times. In the same sample, other DNA sequences code for this CDR3. The chain uses TRBV7-9 and TRBJ2-5, with D tentatively TRBD1 (6 bases). V lost 0 bases and J lost 5, with 7 bases in between. The CDR3 has 13 amino acids. CDR1 is SEHNR, CDR2 FQNEAQ, per germline (reference sequence). The CDR3 here is CASSLAGGETQYF. CDR3 DNA: TGTGCCAGCAGCTTAGCTGGGGGCGAGACCCAGTACTTC.

V is TRBV7-9 and J is TRBJ1-5, with a possible D match to TRBD1 (5 bases). Germline CDR1 reads SEHNR; CDR2 reads FQNEAQ (reference sequence). The CDR3 spans 13 residues. Between the trimmed V and J ends, which lost 1 base and 6 bases, there was a span of 7 bases. The chain's CDR3 is CASSLGGGQPQHF. The CDR3 DNA sequence: TGTGCCAGCAGCTTAGGCGGGGGTCAGCCCCAGCATTTT.

This clone was seen only a few times. This chain joins TRBV2 and TRBJ2-7; TRBD2 matches 8 bases. Germline values: CDR1 SNHLY, CDR2 FYNNEI. Trimming removed 1 base from V and 0 bases from J; junction bases left unmatched: 2. CDR3 length equals 15 residues. The CDR3 coding sequence is TGTGCCAGCAGTGAAGTGACTAGCGACTCCTACGAGCAGTACTTC. Translating gives CASSEVTSDSYEQYF.

V usage is TRBV30 and J usage is TRBJ2-1; maybe TRBD2 (5 bases). V was clipped by 0 bases and J by 4 bases, with 16 bases between them. Germline V gives CDR1 GTSNPN, CDR2 SVGIG (reference sequence). CDR3 size: 16 residues. As DNA, the CDR3 is TGTGCCTGGAGTGTACTTGAGCGGAGATGGTACAATGAGCAGTTCTTC. Its protein is CAWSVLERRWYNEQFF.

This clone appeared a few times. The CDR3 reads CASSGWYEQYF. CDR3 bases: TGTGCCAGCAGCGGCTGGTACGAGCAGTACTTC. The V and J genes are TRBV11-1 and TRBJ2-7; D remains unclear. The germline CDR1 and CDR2 sequences are SGHAT and FQDESV (reference sequence). CDR3 length equals 11 residues. Trimming took off 5 bases at V and 4 bases at J, with 6 bases between the two ends.

The gene calls are TRBV7-9 and TRBJ1-2; 7 nucleotides line up with TRBD1. The length of the CDR3 is 13 residues. V lost 2 bases to trimming and J lost 8 bases; unmatched junction nucleotides: 5. Germline values: CDR1 SEHNR, CDR2 FQNEAQ (reference sequence). For the CDR3, the DNA is TGTGCCAGCAGCTTAAGACAGGGTGTCGGCTACACCTTC. Protein sequence: CASSLRQGVGYTF. Variable domain in full (rest from reference TRBV7-9 and TRBJ1-2): DTGVSQNPRHKITKRGQNVTFRCDPISEHNRLYWYRQTLGQGPEFLTYFQNEAQLEKSRLLSDRFSAERPKGSFSTLEIQRTEQGDSAMYLCASSLRQGVGYTFGSGTRLTVV.

The sample holds a few counts of this clone. The genes are TRBV5-1 and TRBJ2-1; TRBD2 agrees at 7 bases. The trim removed 4 bases at V and 4 bases at J, leaving 8 bases unmatched. The CDR3 contains 15 residues. CDR1 and CDR2 (germline): SGHRS, YFSETQ. DNA of the CDR3: TGCGCCAGCAGCCCCGCGGCTAGCGGTTACAATGAGCAGTTCTTC. Its protein product is CASSPAASGYNEQFF. The whole variable domain, filled in from reference TRBV5-1 and TRBJ2-1, reads KAGVTQTPRYLIKTRGQQVTLSCSPISGHRSVSWYQQTPGQGLQFLFEYFSETQRNKGNFPGRFSGRQFSNSRSEMNVSTLELGDSALYLCASSPAASGYNEQFFGPGTRLTVL.

This clone was picked up a small number of times. This rearrangement joins TRBV2 to TRBJ1-2; D unresolved. CDR1 SNHLY and CDR2 FYNNEI come from the germline V gene. The V end lost 2 bases, the J end lost 4 bases, and 14 bases lay between the germline ends. The CDR3 covers 15 residues. CDR3 protein: CASSEQEGVFYGYTF. Here the CDR3 DNA reads TGTGCCAGCAGTGAACAGGAGGGAGTCTTCTATGGCTACACCTTC.

The V and J genes are TRBV30 and TRBJ2-7, with 8 bases fitting TRBD2. This CDR3 contains 13 residues. The germline gives CDR1 GTSNPN, CDR2 SVGIG (reference sequence). V was clipped by 2 bases and J by 6 bases; unmatched bases: 6. CDR3: CAWSQAGASEQYF. The CDR3 DNA follows: TGTGCCTGGAGTCAAGCGGGAGCTAGCGAGCAGTACTTC.

This clone was counted only a few times. Different DNA sequences within this sample yield the same CDR3. The chain combines TRBV29-1 with TRBJ1-4; 9 nucleotides agree with TRBD1. CDR3 length: 13 residues. The ends lost 6 bases at V and 5 bases at J; junction bases unmatched: 4. From germline, CDR1 is SQVTM and CDR2 ANQGSEA. CDR3 region: CSVADRGNEKLFF. The CDR3 nucleotides read TGCAGCGTAGCCGACAGGGGGAATGAAAAACTGTTTTTT.

This clone was found a few times. The chain carries TRBV5-1 and TRBJ1-2; D possibly corresponds to TRBD1 (5 bases). V was cut by 0 bases and J by 8 bases, with 11 bases left in between. The CDR3 runs 13 residues. Germline V gene data show CDR1 as SGHRS and CDR2 as YFSETQ. The CDR3 reads CASSLVGGRGYTF. Here the CDR3 DNA reads TGCGCCAGCAGCTTGGTGGGGGGAAGAGGCTACACCTTC. The full variable domain, its missing parts supplied by reference TRBV5-1 and TRBJ1-2, is KAGVTQTPRYLIKTRGQQVTLSCSPISGHRSVSWYQQTPGQGLQFLFEYFSETQRNKGNFPGRFSGRQFSNSRSEMNVSTLELGDSALYLCASSLVGGRGYTFGSGTRLTVV.

J is TRBJ2-5 and V is TRBV5-1, with a possible D match to TRBD2 (6 bases). CDR1 is SGHRS and CDR2 is YFSETQ in the germline V gene. CDR3 length equals 16 residues. The V and J ends lost 2 bases and 2 bases respectively, with 16 bases between them. Written as DNA, the CDR3 is TGCGCCAGCAGCTTTGGTAGCGGATCAATTCAAGAGACCCAGTACTTC. It yields the protein CASSFGSGSIQETQYF.

The CDR3 region has the DNA TGTGCCAGCAGCCGGGACACCGCTAACTATGGCTACACCTTC. Translated: CASSRDTANYGYTF. The rearrangement links TRBV5-4 to TRBJ1-2, with D tentatively TRBD1 (6 bases). The CDR3 has 14 residues. V lost 4 bases to trimming and J lost 0 bases, with 10 bases between them. Germline CDR1 SGHNT, CDR2 YYREEE (reference sequence). The whole variable domain, filled in from reference TRBV5-4 and TRBJ1-2, reads ETGVTQSPTHLIKTRGQQVTLRCSSQSGHNTVSWYQQALGQGPQFIFQYYREEENGRGNFPPRFSGLQFPNYSSELNVNALELDDSALYLCASSRDTANYGYTFGSGTRLTVV.

The rearrangement joins TRBV4-3 to TRBJ2-1; D is possibly TRBD2 (5 bases). Trimming pared 0 bases from V and 10 bases from J, leaving 16 bases between. The CDR3 has 15 residues. Germline values: CDR1 LGHNA, CDR2 YSLEER. Here the CDR3 DNA reads TGCGCCAGCAGCCAAGATCACCCGGAGGTTCGGGAGCAGTTCTTC. Its translation: CASSQDHPEVREQFF.

The CDR3 is CASSLGGEGWRGTQYF. The CDR3 DNA sequence: TGTGCCAGCAGCTTAGGAGGGGAGGGCTGGCGGGGGACCCAGTACTTC. The gene calls are TRBV7-2 and TRBJ2-5, with TRBD2 matching over 7 bases. Trimming took 1 base from V and 7 from J; bases not matched to a gene: 12. The CDR3 totals 16 residues. Germline lookup yields CDR1 SGHTA and CDR2 FQGNSA.

The chain employs TRBV5-4 and TRBJ2-5, with a possible D match to TRBD2 (7 bases). The CDR3 loop spans 15 amino acids. CDR1 and CDR2 (germline): SGHNT, YYREEE (reference sequence). V lost 3 bases, J lost 2 bases, and 14 bases lay in between. The CDR3 here is CASSYPGGLQETQYF. DNA for the CDR3: TGTGCCAGCAGCTACCCCGGGGGGCTACAAGAGACCCAGTACTTC.

V usage is TRBV7-9 and J usage is TRBJ1-2; no clear D gene. Germline V gene data show CDR1 as SEHNR and CDR2 as FQNEAQ (reference sequence). V lost 0 bases and J 4 bases, leaving 3 bases between the germline ends. The CDR3 length is 12 residues. The CDR3 protein is CASSLAAYGYTF. Here the CDR3 DNA reads TGTGCCAGCAGCTTAGCGGCCTATGGCTACACCTTC.